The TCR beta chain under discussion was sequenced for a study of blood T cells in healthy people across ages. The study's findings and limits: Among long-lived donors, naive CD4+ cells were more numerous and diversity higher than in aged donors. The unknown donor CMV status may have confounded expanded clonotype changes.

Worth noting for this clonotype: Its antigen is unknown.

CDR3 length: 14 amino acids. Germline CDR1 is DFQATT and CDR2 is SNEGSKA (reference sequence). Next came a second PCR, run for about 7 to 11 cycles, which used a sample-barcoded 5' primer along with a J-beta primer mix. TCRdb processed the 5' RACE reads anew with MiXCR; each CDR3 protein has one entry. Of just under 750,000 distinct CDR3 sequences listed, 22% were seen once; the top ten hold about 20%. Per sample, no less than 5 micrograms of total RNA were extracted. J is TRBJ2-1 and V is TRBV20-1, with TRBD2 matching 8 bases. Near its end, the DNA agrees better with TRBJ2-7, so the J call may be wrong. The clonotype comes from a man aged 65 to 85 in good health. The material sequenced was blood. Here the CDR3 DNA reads TGCAGTGCTACTATAGCGGGGATCTCCTACGAGCAGTACTTC. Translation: CSATIAGISYEQYF.